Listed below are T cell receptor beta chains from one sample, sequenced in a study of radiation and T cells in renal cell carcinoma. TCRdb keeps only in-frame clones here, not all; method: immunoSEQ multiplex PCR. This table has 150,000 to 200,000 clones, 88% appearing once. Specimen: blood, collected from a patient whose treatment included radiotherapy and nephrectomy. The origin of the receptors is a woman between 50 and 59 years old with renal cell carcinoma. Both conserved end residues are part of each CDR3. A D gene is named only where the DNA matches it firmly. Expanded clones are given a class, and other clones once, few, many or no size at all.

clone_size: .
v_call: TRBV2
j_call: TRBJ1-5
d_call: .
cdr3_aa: CASSDRGHNQPQHF
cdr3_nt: TGTGCCAGCAGTGATCGGGGGCACAATCAGCCCCAGCATTTT

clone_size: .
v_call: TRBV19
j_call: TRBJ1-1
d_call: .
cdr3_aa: CASSIGGSTEAFF
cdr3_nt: TGTGCCAGTAGTATCGGGGGAAGCACTGAAGCTTTCTTT

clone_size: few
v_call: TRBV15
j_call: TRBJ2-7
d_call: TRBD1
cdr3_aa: CATSLRQGSFHEQYF
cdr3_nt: TGTGCCACCAGCCTCAGACAGGGGAGTTTCCACGAGCAGTACTTC

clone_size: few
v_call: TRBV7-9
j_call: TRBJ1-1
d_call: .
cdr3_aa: CASSLGRGEAFF
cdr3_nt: TGTGCCAGCAGCTTAGGCAGGGGAGAAGCTTTCTTT

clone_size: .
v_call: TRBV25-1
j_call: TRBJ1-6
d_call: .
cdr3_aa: CASSGKQGSSYNSPLHF
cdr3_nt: TGTGCCAGCAGTGGAAAACAGGGAAGTTCCTATAATTCACCCCTCCACTTT

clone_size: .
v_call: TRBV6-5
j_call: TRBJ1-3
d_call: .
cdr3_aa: CASSYGGTGNTIYF
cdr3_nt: TGTGCCAGCAGCTACGGGGGGACTGGAAACACCATATATTTT

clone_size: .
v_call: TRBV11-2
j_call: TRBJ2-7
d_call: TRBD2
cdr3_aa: CASSFLRLAGPYEQYF
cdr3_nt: TGTGCCAGCAGCTTCCTACGACTAGCGGGGCCCTACGAGCAGTACTTC

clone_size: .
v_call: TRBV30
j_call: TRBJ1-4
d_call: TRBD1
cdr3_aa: CAWSVQGAKEKLFF
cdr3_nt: TGTGCCTGGAGTGTACAGGGGGCTAAGGAAAAACTGTTTTTT

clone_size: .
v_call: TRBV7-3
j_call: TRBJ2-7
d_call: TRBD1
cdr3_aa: CASSLAGTGGYEQYF
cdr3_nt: TGTGCCAGCAGTCTTGCCGGGACAGGGGGCTACGAGCAGTACTTC

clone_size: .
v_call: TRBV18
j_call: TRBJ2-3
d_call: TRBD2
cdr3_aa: CASSKAGGRDTQYF
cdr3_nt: TGTGCCAGCTCAAAAGCGGGGGGGCGAGATACGCAGTATTTT